This T cell receptor beta chain was captured by sequencing in a study of blood T cell repertoires in COVID-19. This clone is a singleton in its sample. V was clipped by 3 bases and J by 4 bases, with 7 bases between them. Germline V gives CDR1 MRHNA, CDR2 SNTAGT. This CDR3 contains 13 residues. TCRdb's copy holds only in-frame clones and misses some; the assay was immunoSEQ multiplex PCR. The repertoire consists of approximately 190,000 clones, with roughly 80% occurring once and the leading ten covering about 6.3%. The chain uses TRBV6-4 and TRBJ1-5; D is uncertain. The receptor was derived from a man in his sixties with acute or convalescent COVID-19. Sample: peripheral blood. This CDR3 is CASSEAENQPQHF. The CDR3 nucleotides read TGTGCCAGCAGTGAGGCAGAAAATCAGCCCCAGCATTTT.